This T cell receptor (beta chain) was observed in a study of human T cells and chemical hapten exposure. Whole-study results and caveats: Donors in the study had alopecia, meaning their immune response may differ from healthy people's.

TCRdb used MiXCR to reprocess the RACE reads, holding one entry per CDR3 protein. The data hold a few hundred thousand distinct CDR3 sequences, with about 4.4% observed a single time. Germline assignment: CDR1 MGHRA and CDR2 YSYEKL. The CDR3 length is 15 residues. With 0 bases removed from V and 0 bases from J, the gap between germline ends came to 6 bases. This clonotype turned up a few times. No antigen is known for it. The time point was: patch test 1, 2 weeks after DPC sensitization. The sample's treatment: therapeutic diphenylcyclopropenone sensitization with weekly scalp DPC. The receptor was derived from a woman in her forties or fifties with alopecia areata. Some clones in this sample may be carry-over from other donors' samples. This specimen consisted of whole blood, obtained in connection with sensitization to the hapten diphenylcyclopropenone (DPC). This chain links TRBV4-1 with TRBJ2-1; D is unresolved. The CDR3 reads CASSQDRSSYNEQFF. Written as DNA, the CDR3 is TGCGCCAGCAGCCAAGATCGGAGCTCCTACAATGAGCAGTTCTTC.